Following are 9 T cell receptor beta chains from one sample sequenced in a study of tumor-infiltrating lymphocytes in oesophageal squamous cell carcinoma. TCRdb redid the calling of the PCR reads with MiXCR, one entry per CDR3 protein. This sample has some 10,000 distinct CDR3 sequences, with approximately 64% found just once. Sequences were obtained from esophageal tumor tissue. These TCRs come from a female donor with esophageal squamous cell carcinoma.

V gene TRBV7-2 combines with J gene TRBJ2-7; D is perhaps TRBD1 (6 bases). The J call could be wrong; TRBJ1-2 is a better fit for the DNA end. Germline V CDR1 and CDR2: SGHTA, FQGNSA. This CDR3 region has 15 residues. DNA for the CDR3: TGTGCCAGCAGCTTAGCTTACAGGGACCGGGATGGCTACACCTTC. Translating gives CASSLAYRDRDGYTF.

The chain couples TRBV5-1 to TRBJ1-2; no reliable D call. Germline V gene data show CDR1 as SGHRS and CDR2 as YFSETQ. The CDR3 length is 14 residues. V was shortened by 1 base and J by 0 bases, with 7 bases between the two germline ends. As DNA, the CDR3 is TGCGCCAGCAGCTTGCAGAGTTCTAACTATGGCTACACCTTC. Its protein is CASSLQSSNYGYTF.

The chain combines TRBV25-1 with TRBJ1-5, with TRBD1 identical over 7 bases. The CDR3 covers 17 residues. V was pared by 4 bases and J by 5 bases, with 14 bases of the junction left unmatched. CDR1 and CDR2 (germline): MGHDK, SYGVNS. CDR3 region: CASSAFGQGGTDQPQHF. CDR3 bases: TGTGCCAGCAGTGCCTTCGGCCAGGGTGGGACAGATCAGCCCCAGCATTTT.

CDR3 sequence: CASEGLETQYF. CDR3 sequence (DNA): TGTGCCAGTGAGGGGTTAGAGACCCAGTACTTC. The chain recombines TRBV6-1 with TRBJ2-1; D could derive from TRBD1 or TRBD2 (5 bases each). The DNA matches TRBJ2-5 better at its end, which makes the J call doubtful. The CDR3 totals 11 residues. Germline V lookup: CDR1 MNHNS, CDR2 SASEGT.

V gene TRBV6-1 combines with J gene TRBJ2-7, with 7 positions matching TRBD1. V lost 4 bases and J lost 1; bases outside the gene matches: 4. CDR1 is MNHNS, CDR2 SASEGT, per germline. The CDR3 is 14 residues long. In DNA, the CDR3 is TGTGCCAGCAGTGGGGACAGCGAATCCTACGAGCAGTACTTC. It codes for CASSGDSESYEQYF.

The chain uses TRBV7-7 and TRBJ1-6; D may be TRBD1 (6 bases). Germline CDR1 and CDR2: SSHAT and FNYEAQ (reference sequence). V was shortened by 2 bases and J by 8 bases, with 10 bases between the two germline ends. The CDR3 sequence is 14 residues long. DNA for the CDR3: TGTGCCAGCAGCTTACAGGGGTCGGATTCACCCCTCCACTTT. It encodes CASSLQGSDSPLHF.

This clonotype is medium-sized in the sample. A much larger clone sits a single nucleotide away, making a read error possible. CDR3 sequence reads: CASRISNEQYF. CDR3 bases: TGTGCCAGCAGGATTTCCAATGAGCAGTACTTC. The rearrangement joins TRBV7-9 to TRBJ2-7, with no clear D. This CDR3 region has 11 residues. Germline CDR1 SEHNR, CDR2 FQNEAQ (reference sequence). V was shortened by 6 bases and J by 7 bases, with 10 bases between the two germline ends.

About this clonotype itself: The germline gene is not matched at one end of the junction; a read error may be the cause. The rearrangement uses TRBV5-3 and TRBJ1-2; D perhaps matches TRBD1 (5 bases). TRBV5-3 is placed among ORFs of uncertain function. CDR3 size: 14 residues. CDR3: CASSLDAGLRGYTF. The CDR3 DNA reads TGTGCCAGCAGCTTGGACGCAGGGTTACGTGGCTACACCTTC.

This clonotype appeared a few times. The CDR3 DNA reads TGTGCCAGCAGCTTAAATGGTCCCTCTAGCAATCAGCCCCAGCATTTT. Translating gives CASSLNGPSSNQPQHF. V is TRBV7-2 and J is TRBJ1-5; D gene uncertain. Trimming stripped 2 bases from V and 0 bases from J, with 11 bases between. CDR1 and CDR2 from the germline V gene are SGHTA and FQGNSA. The CDR3 has 16 residues.